These 6 T cell receptor beta chains share one sample of origin, sequenced in a study of vaccination and CD4 T cells after COVID-19. The antigens of these receptors remain unknown. The Oncomine TCR Beta short-read assay was applied to DNA of cultured CD4+ T cells. Investigators isolated genomic DNA from cultured CD4+ T cells. MiXCR, applied by TCRdb to the PCR reads, yields one record per CDR3 protein. In the table there are 9,500 to 14,000 distinct CDR3 sequences, more than 25% of which are singletons. Treatment specified: approximately 11-day PBMC culture with coronavirus spike peptide pools or control peptides (ViraFEST assay). The unexposed donor provided CD4+ T cells, which were taken before the COVID-19 pandemic (2011-2018). The sequencing input was CD4+ T cells from blood, cultured in vitro. Receptors were obtained from a human donor in good health.

The chain has TRBV27 and TRBJ2-3, with 8 bases that match TRBD2. CDR3 size: 19 residues. Germline CDR1 reads MNHEY; CDR2 reads SMNVEV (reference sequence). V lost 5 bases to trimming and J lost 4 bases; unmatched junction nucleotides: 20. DNA for the CDR3: TGTGCCAGCAGTCCGGCCGGGGGTAGCGGGACCCGCCACCCAGATACGCAGTATTTT. It yields the protein CASSPAGGSGTRHPDTQYF.

This clonotype is termed medium-sized (0.01 to 0.1%). V and J are TRBV10-3 and TRBJ1-5; the D is unclear. CDR3 size: 15 residues. The V end was cut by 4 bases, the J end by 2 bases, with 12 bases between. Germline-derived CDR1 and CDR2 are ENHRY and SYGVKD. CDR3 amino acids: CAISAGLEGNQPQHF. The CDR3 DNA is TGTGCCATCAGTGCCGGTCTAGAGGGCAATCAGCCCCAGCATTTT.

The J gene is TRBJ2-7, the V gene TRBV27, with D possibly called TRBD1 or TRBD2 (5 bases each). Between the trimmed V and J ends, which lost 4 bases and 2 bases, there was a span of 18 bases. Looked up from germline, CDR1 is MNHEY and CDR2 is SMNVEV (reference sequence). This CDR3 has 16 residues. CDR3 sequence: CASSSQEGLGPYEQYF. The DNA for the CDR3 is TGTGCCAGCAGTTCCCAAGAGGGGCTCGGTCCCTACGAGCAGTACTTC.

The chain couples TRBV20-1 to TRBJ2-1, with D possibly TRBD2 on 6 matching bases. V lost 0 bases and J lost 4, with 13 bases in between. Germline CDR1 is DFQATT and CDR2 is SNEGSKA (reference sequence). CDR3 length: 15 residues. The CDR3 region is CSARDHGGGYNEQFF. The CDR3 coding sequence is TGCAGTGCTAGAGATCACGGGGGAGGTTACAATGAGCAGTTCTTC.

This clonotype was seen only a few times. This sequence joins TRBV7-2 and TRBJ2-1; 9 nucleotides match TRBD1. The CDR3 extends over 14 amino acids. Germline values: CDR1 SGHTA, CDR2 FQGNSA. The junction had 9 bases not matched to a gene; V was cut back by 1 base and J by 14 bases. CDR3 protein: CASSLVLRDRVEFF. CDR3 DNA sequence: TGTGCCAGCAGCTTAGTTTTGCGGGACAGGGTGGAGTTCTTC.

The chain links TRBV30 to TRBJ2-1; the D gene is possibly TRBD2 (5 bases). CDR1 is GTSNPN and CDR2 is SVGIG in the germline V gene (reference sequence). This CDR3 has 14 residues. V lost 3 bases, J lost 4 bases, and 13 bases lay in between. CDR3 sequence: CAWRTRGLYNEQFF. As DNA, the CDR3 is TGTGCCTGGAGAACCCGGGGTCTTTACAATGAGCAGTTCTTC.